The clone carrying this T cell receptor beta chain was observed a single time. The data were taken from a study of blood T cell repertoires in COVID-19. This CDR3 is 13 amino acids long. Losses at the gene ends were 3 bases for V and 5 bases for J; bases not matched to a gene: 5. Germline V lookup: CDR1 SQVTM, CDR2 ANQGSEA. Some clones are missing from TCRdb's copy, which holds only in-frame ones; the method was immunoSEQ multiplex PCR. The table shows 70,000 or so clones, with around 79% occurring only once. V gene TRBV29-1 combines with J gene TRBJ1-1, with 8 bases fitting TRBD1. The TCR originated in a woman in her sixties or seventies with acute or convalescent COVID-19. Sequenced: peripheral blood. The CDR3 nucleotides read TGCAGCGTTGACCAACAGGGGGGAACTGAAGCTTTCTTT. Protein: CSVDQQGGTEAFF.